One sample yielded the 19 T cell receptor beta chains listed below, sequenced in a study of CD8 T cells in Susac syndrome. A quantity of about 0.5 to 1 ug RNA underwent reverse transcription using random hexamers. TCRdb fed the immunoSEQ multiplex PCR reads into MiXCR, producing one record per CDR3 protein. The sample lists around 150,000 distinct CDR3 sequences, over 90% occurring once. Sequencing input: CD4+ T cells from PBMCs. These receptors all stem from a human donor with Susac syndrome.

The V call is TRBV5-4, the J call TRBJ1-1, with TRBD1 as a possible D gene (5 bases). Germline V gene data show CDR1 as SGHNT and CDR2 as YYREEE (reference sequence). The CDR3 runs to 14 residues. V lost 0 bases, J lost 4 bases, and 10 bases lay in between. CDR3 region: CASSLAGGGTEAFF. CDR3 DNA sequence: TGTGCCAGCAGCTTGGCGGGCGGGGGCACTGAAGCTTTCTTT.

The chain uses TRBV9 and TRBJ2-7, with 8 bases matching TRBD1. Per the germline V gene, CDR1 is SGDLS and CDR2 is YYNGEE. This CDR3 region has 14 residues. The ends lost 4 bases at V and 5 bases at J; junction bases unmatched: 8. CDR3 DNA sequence: TGTGCCAGCAGCTCCGGGGACAGGATCCACGAGCAGTACTTC. Its translation is CASSSGDRIHEQYF.

This clonotype was seen just once. The chain carries TRBV30 and TRBJ2-3; D is perhaps TRBD2 (5 bases). The CDR3 consists of 15 residues. CDR1 and CDR2 (germline): GTSNPN, SVGIG (reference sequence). Trimming cost V 5 bases and J 0 bases, with 15 bases left between them. In DNA, the CDR3 is TGTGCCTGGGTAAAAGGACGGGATAGCACAGATACGCAGTATTTT. It is translated as CAWVKGRDSTDTQYF. The entire variable domain, with the rest obtained from reference TRBV30 and TRBJ2-3, is as follows: SQTIHQWPATLVQPVGSPLSLECTVEGTSNPNLYWYRQAAGRGLQLLFYSVGIGQISSEVPQNLSASRPQDRQFILSSKKLLLSDSGFYLCAWVKGRDSTDTQYFGPGTRLTVL.

The rearrangement joins TRBV28 to TRBJ1-5, with D unclear. V gave up 3 bases and J gave up 5 bases, with 11 bases separating them. Germline V lookup: CDR1 MDHEN, CDR2 SYDVKM. This CDR3 is built from 14 residues. The CDR3 protein is CASSFLVGDQPQHF. CDR3 nucleotides: TGTGCCAGCAGTTTCTTGGTCGGGGATCAGCCCCAGCATTTT.

The V gene is TRBV6-5, the J gene TRBJ1-2; 8 nucleotides match TRBD1. Germline loops: CDR1 MNHEY, CDR2 SVGAGI. This CDR3 is 12 amino acids long. V was pared by 5 bases and J by 11 bases, with 7 bases of the junction left unmatched. The CDR3 protein is CASSNGQGRYTF. CDR3 DNA: TGTGCCAGCAGTAACGGACAGGGTCGATACACCTTC.

The V and J genes are TRBV28 and TRBJ2-4; D perhaps matches TRBD1 (6 bases). The CDR3 has 15 amino acids. Germline CDR1 MDHEN, CDR2 SYDVKM. V was pared by 4 bases and J by 7 bases, with 17 bases between. This CDR3 is CASSSPGRGWNIQYF. The CDR3 DNA follows: TGTGCCAGCAGTTCGCCCGGAAGGGGGTGGAACATTCAGTACTTC.

The chain has TRBV20-1 and TRBJ2-7; D remains unclear. Germline V CDR1 and CDR2: DFQATT, SNEGSKA (reference sequence). This CDR3 is built from 12 residues. CDR3 amino acids: CKFFRSSYEQYF. CDR3 in DNA: TGCAAGTTTTTCCGGAGCTCCTACGAGCAGTACTTC.

The rearrangement uses TRBV20-1 and TRBJ1-1, with unresolved D. Germline V gene lookup returns CDR1 DFQATT and CDR2 SNEGSKA (reference sequence). This CDR3 has 13 amino acids. Deletions cut 5 bases from V and 0 bases from J, with 10 bases between. The CDR3 reads CSALSNLNTEAFF. DNA for the CDR3: TGCAGTGCTTTAAGCAACCTGAACACTGAAGCTTTCTTT.

The table lists this clonotype with a few counts. The rearrangement joins TRBV29-1 to TRBJ1-2; possibly TRBD1 for D (5 bases). CDR1 SQVTM and CDR2 ANQGSEA come from the germline V gene. CDR3 length: 13 amino acids. V was trimmed by 4 bases and J by 0 bases, leaving 9 bases between them. The CDR3 here is CSVGEGTNYGYTF. Here the CDR3 DNA reads TGCAGCGTTGGTGAGGGGACTAACTATGGCTACACCTTC.

V and J are TRBV5-1 and TRBJ2-1; perhaps TRBD1 as D (6 bases). Trimming left V 4 bases short and J 7 bases short, with 12 bases between. Germline V gene sequence: CDR1 SGHRS, CDR2 YFSETQ. The CDR3 spans 13 residues. The chain's CDR3 is CASSVGHPNEQFF. CDR3 DNA sequence: TGCGCCAGCAGCGTGGGACACCCTAATGAGCAGTTCTTC.

This chain joins TRBV9 and TRBJ1-5, with 8 bases aligning to TRBD1. Germline V gives CDR1 SGDLS, CDR2 YYNGEE. V trimming: 3 bases; J trimming: 4 bases; junction bases outside the gene matches: 3. The CDR3 contains 14 residues. The CDR3 loop reads CASSAGTGNQPQHF. The CDR3 coding sequence is TGTGCCAGCAGCGCCGGGACAGGAAATCAGCCCCAGCATTTT.

The rearrangement links TRBV9 to TRBJ2-6; 9 positions match TRBD1. V lost 0 bases and J lost 2; bases outside the gene matches: 3. This CDR3 has 17 amino acids. Germline CDR1 SGDLS, CDR2 YYNGEE. CDR3 protein: CASSVGDRVAGANVLTF. Written as DNA, the CDR3 is TGTGCCAGCAGCGTAGGGGACAGGGTGGCTGGGGCCAACGTCCTGACTTTC.

The gene calls are TRBV9 and TRBJ2-7; 7 bases are a match to TRBD2. The CDR3 is made up of 16 amino acids. V shed 0 bases and J 3 bases; nucleotides not matched to a gene: 9. CDR1 SGDLS and CDR2 YYNGEE come from the germline V gene. Written as DNA, the CDR3 is TGTGCCAGCAGCGTAGGTCCAGCGGGACCAATCTACGAGCAGTACTTC. It encodes CASSVGPAGPIYEQYF.

The gene calls are TRBV29-1 and TRBJ2-1; D not certain. The V gene's germline CDR1 is SQVTM and CDR2 ANQGSEA. There are 13 residues in the CDR3. The V end lost 4 bases, the J end lost 0 bases, and 7 bases lay between the germline ends. The CDR3 DNA reads as TGCAGCGTTGCGGAGAGCTCCTACAATGAGCAGTTCTTC. It is translated as CSVAESSYNEQFF.

V is TRBV30 and J is TRBJ1-6; D gene ambiguous. Germline CDR1 reads GTSNPN; CDR2 reads SVGIG (reference sequence). The CDR3 totals 13 residues. Trimming pared 7 bases from V and 6 bases from J, leaving 13 bases between. This CDR3 reads CAYDGETNSPLHF. The CDR3 coding sequence is TGTGCCTACGACGGGGAAACTAATTCACCCCTCCACTTT.

The chain links TRBV18 to TRBJ2-7; D not certain. CDR1 and CDR2 from the germline V gene are KGHSH and LQKENI. V dropped 2 bases and J dropped 9 bases, with 23 bases sitting between them. The CDR3 is 16 amino acids. CDR3 amino acids: CASSPGGGGGILGQYF. CDR3 DNA: TGTGCCAGCTCACCAGGCGGCGGCGGTGGAATCCTTGGGCAGTACTTC.

The gene calls are TRBV6-2 or TRBV6-3 and TRBJ2-3; 7 bases align to TRBD2. J was trimmed by 0 bases and V by 6 bases; bases with no gene match: 9. CDR3 length: 16 amino acids. Germline CDR1 is MNHEY and CDR2 is SVGEGT. The CDR3 nucleotides read TGTGCCAGCAGGGCGGCTGGCGGGAGCAGCACAGATACGCAGTATTTT. Translating it yields CASRAAGGSSTDTQYF.

The rearrangement uses TRBV6-5 and TRBJ2-1; D is unresolved. Deletions cut 1 base from V and 3 bases from J, with 19 bases between. Germline V gives CDR1 MNHEY, CDR2 SVGAGI. The length of the CDR3 is 18 residues. The CDR3 sequence: CASSYLRPELFRYNEQFF. CDR3 sequence (DNA): TGTGCCAGCAGTTACTTACGCCCTGAACTATTCCGCTACAATGAGCAGTTCTTC.

V is TRBV7-2 and J is TRBJ1-5; D gene ambiguous. The CDR3 is 13 residues long. Germline lookup yields CDR1 SGHTA and CDR2 FQGNSA. V was shortened by 5 bases and J by 4 bases, with 9 bases between the two germline ends. The CDR3 here is CASSRGVNQPQHF. For the CDR3, the DNA is TGTGCCAGCAGCCGGGGAGTAAATCAGCCCCAGCATTTT.